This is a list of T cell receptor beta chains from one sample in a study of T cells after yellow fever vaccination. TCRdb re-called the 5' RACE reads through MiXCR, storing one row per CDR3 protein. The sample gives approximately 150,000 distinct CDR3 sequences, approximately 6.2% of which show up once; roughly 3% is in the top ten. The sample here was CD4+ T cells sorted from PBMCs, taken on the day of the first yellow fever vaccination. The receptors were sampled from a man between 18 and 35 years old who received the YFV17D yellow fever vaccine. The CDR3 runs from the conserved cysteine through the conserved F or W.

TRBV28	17	CASSLLVGARSYNEQFF
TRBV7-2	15	CASSLGRDRGAGYTF
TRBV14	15	CASSRRRQGNSPLHF
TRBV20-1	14	CSAIVPASTDTQYF
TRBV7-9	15	CASSFSSGGADTQYF
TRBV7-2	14	CASSFRQGNQPQHF
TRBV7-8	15	CASSRDRVSGNTIYF
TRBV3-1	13	CASSRDRAYGYTF
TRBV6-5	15	CASSYRGTGGGELFF
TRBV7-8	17	CASSSGVLSGTSGGWGF
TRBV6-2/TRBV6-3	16	CASSSHRTGSYNEQFF
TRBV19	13	CASSGNRNQPQHF
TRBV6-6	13	CASSSTGLDGYTF
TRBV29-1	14	CSGRTSGNTGELFF
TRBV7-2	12	CASSLYADTQYF
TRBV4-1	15	CASSPTPTRDDEQFF
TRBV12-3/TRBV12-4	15	CASSLMAGPRQPQHF
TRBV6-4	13	CASSDEGIQPQHF
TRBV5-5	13	CASSLELVYGYTF
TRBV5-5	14	CASSPDSWDEKLFF
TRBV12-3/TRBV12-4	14	CASSLRHSGNTIYF
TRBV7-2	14	CASSPSTRGNEQFF
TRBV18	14	CASSQRTGIETQYF
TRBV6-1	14	CASSSDTLGEKLFF
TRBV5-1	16	CASSLLGIGYQETQYF
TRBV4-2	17	CASSQARLAGDADTQYF
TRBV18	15	CASSPIRTSDYEQYF
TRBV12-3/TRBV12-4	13	CASSGPTPSEQFF
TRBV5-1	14	CASRRDTGKETQYF
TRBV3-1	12	CASSPQGYGYTF
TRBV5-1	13	CASSNQGSTEAFF
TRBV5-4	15	CASSPKRGSWETQYF
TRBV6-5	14	CASRGGLGADTQYF
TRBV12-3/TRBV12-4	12	CASSLADGDYTF
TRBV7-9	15	CASSLAMGGTDTQYF
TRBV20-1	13	CSASHRVQNEQFF
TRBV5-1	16	CASSLRDTLAKNIQYF
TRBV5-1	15	CASSQTGTTGNTIYF
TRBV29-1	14	CSVEGGDSPHEQYF
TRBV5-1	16	CASSLAGAGYGNEQFF
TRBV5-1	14	CASSLWATNEKLFF
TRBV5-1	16	CASSLAGGTTGETQYF
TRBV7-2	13	CASSFVSDTEAFF
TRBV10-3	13	CAIKGTAQETQYF
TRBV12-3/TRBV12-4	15	CASSLRRGNTDTQYF